Listed below are T cell receptor beta chains from one sample, sequenced in a study of blood T cells in healthy people across ages. TCRdb redid the calling of the 5' RACE reads with MiXCR, one entry per CDR3 protein. The repertoire consists of around 790,000 distinct CDR3 sequences, with under 55% occurring once and the leading ten covering roughly 19%. The sequencing input was blood. These receptors originate from a man aged 55 to 70 in good health. The CDR3 runs from the conserved cysteine through the conserved F or W. A D gene is named only where the DNA matches it firmly. Only some rows state a clone size, as once, few, many or a class for expanded clones.

DNA: TGTGCCAGCAGCTTAGCGCTTAGCGGGGGATCAGATACGCAGTATTTT; CDR3: CASSLALSGGSDTQYF; J: TRBJ2-3; D: TRBD2; size: -; V: TRBV7-9
DNA: TGCAGTGCTAGTCTAAGACAGGCTGTTTCATCACCCCTCCACTTT; CDR3: CSASLRQAVSSPLHF; J: TRBJ1-6; D: -; size: -; V: TRBV20-1
DNA: TGCGCCAGCAGCCAAGGCAGGCCGGGCCACGAGCAGTACTTC; CDR3: CASSQGRPGHEQYF; J: TRBJ2-7; D: -; size: -; V: TRBV4-3
DNA: TGCAGTGCTAGAGATATGGGGCCCTACGAGCAGTACTTC; CDR3: CSARDMGPYEQYF; J: TRBJ2-7; D: -; size: few; V: TRBV20-1
DNA: TGCGCCAGCAGCCAAGATTCCCTTCTAGCGGGGGGACGCACAGATACGCAGTATTTT; CDR3: CASSQDSLLAGGRTDTQYF; J: TRBJ2-3; D: TRBD2; size: many; V: TRBV4-3
DNA: TGCAGTGCTAGCGGACTAGCCTACGAGCAGTACTTC; CDR3: CSASGLAYEQYF; J: TRBJ2-7; D: TRBD2; size: -; V: TRBV20-1
DNA: TGTGCCAGCAGCTACCGGGACGGGCGTTCCGGCTACACCTTC; CDR3: CASSYRDGRSGYTF; J: TRBJ1-2; D: -; size: -; V: TRBV3-1
DNA: TGCAGCGTTGTTCCCCAAGGGGAGACCCAGTACTTC; CDR3: CSVVPQGETQYF; J: TRBJ2-5; D: -; size: -; V: TRBV29-1
DNA: TGTGCCAGCAGTTTGGCTACCGGGAGAGTCTACGAGCAGTACTTC; CDR3: CASSLATGRVYEQYF; J: TRBJ2-7; D: -; size: once; V: TRBV28
DNA: TGTGCCAGCAGCCAGCCCCAGGGGACCCAGTACTTC; CDR3: CASSQPQGTQYF; J: TRBJ2-5; D: -; size: few; V: TRBV3-1
DNA: TGTGCCAGCAGTCTGTTACCTACGGGGGAAAAACTGTTTTTT; CDR3: CASSLLPTGEKLFF; J: TRBJ1-4; D: -; size: few; V: TRBV27
DNA: TGCGCCAGCAGCCAAGTGGCCGGGACTAGCTCCGTCGAGCAGTACTTC; CDR3: CASSQVAGTSSVEQYF; J: TRBJ2-7; D: TRBD2; size: few; V: TRBV4-3
DNA: TGTGCCAGCAGCTCAAGAGCGGGGACAGACTATGGCTACACCTTC; CDR3: CASSSRAGTDYGYTF; J: TRBJ1-2; D: TRBD1; size: few; V: TRBV7-2
DNA: TGCGCCAGCAGCCAAGACGGGATCGGGACTAGCGGGTACAATGAGCAGTTCTTC; CDR3: CASSQDGIGTSGYNEQFF; J: TRBJ2-1; D: TRBD2; size: -; V: TRBV4-3
DNA: TGTGCCACCAGCAGAGATCTCGGCGAGAGAGAGACCCAGTACTTC; CDR3: CATSRDLGERETQYF; J: TRBJ2-5; D: -; size: many; V: TRBV15
DNA: TGTGCCAGCAGTTCCTATCCGGGACAGGCCTACAATGAGCAGTTCTTC; CDR3: CASSSYPGQAYNEQFF; J: TRBJ2-1; D: TRBD1; size: few; V: TRBV27
DNA: TGTGCCAGCTCACCACCCGGGTCCGTTTATGGCTACACCTTC; CDR3: CASSPPGSVYGYTF; J: TRBJ1-2; D: -; size: -; V: TRBV18
DNA: TGCAGTGCTAGAGATCAAGCGGGGGTGAACAATGAGCAGTTCTTC; CDR3: CSARDQAGVNNEQFF; J: TRBJ2-1; D: TRBD2; size: few; V: TRBV20-1
DNA: TGCGCCAGCAGCGAAGACAGGGGATACGAGCAGTACTTC; CDR3: CASSEDRGYEQYF; J: TRBJ2-7; D: TRBD1; size: few; V: TRBV5-1
DNA: TGCAGTGCTGCTAGCGGGGGGTATGAGCAGTTCTTC; CDR3: CSAASGGYEQFF; J: TRBJ2-1; D: TRBD2; size: many; V: TRBV20-1
DNA: TGTGCCAGCTCCCGAACGGGACCTCCCCCTAGAGAGACCCAGTACTTC; CDR3: CASSRTGPPPRETQYF; J: TRBJ2-5; D: -; size: -; V: TRBV18
DNA: TGTGCCAGCAGCTTACCCTTTTCGAATTCACCCCTCCACTTT; CDR3: CASSLPFSNSPLHF; J: TRBJ1-6; D: -; size: -; V: TRBV7-2
DNA: TGTGCCAGCAGCTTAGGTCGGGCCGGGTTGGGGCTAAACGTATTCACAGATACGCAGTATTTT; CDR3: CASSLGRAGLGLNVFTDTQYF; J: TRBJ2-3; D: -; size: once; V: TRBV11-2
DNA: TGTGCCAGCTCACCACTAGTAGCGGGGGGTTCCTACAATGAGCAGTTCTTC; CDR3: CASSPLVAGGSYNEQFF; J: TRBJ2-1; D: TRBD2; size: -; V: TRBV18
DNA: TGTGCCAGCAGCTTGCGGGACACTCTAAGGGTCGAGCAGTACTTC; CDR3: CASSLRDTLRVEQYF; J: TRBJ2-7; D: -; size: -; V: TRBV11-2
DNA: TGCAGTGCTAGCCGGATTGGGTTCGACAACGATGAGCAGTTCTTC; CDR3: CSASRIGFDNDEQFF; J: TRBJ2-1; D: -; size: -; V: TRBV20-1
DNA: TGTGCCAGCAGCTCGTACAGGGGACTGAATTCACCCCTCCACTTT; CDR3: CASSSYRGLNSPLHF; J: TRBJ1-6; D: TRBD1; size: once; V: TRBV7-2
DNA: TGTGCCAGCAGCCTACGGACTAGCGGGCTGTTCTTC; CDR3: CASSLRTSGLFF; J: TRBJ2-1; D: TRBD2; size: -; V: TRBV11-2